This passage covers 24 T cell receptor beta chains from one sample sequenced in a study of cytomegalovirus exposure and HLA in healthy donors. The PCR made use of 60 Vbeta and 13 Jbeta primers. Sequencing was performed with immunoSEQ multiplex PCR; in TCRdb, only in-frame clones are kept and a portion is missing. The sample consists of tens of thousands of clones, about 53% of them appearing once. The sequenced sample was PBMCs. These receptors originate from a woman between 35 and 50 years old in good health and CMV-seropositive.

This clone has only a few counts. This chain uses TRBV11-1 with TRBJ1-6; no clear D. The CDR3 extends over 14 amino acids. Per germline, CDR1 SGHAT and CDR2 FQDESV (reference sequence). V was trimmed by 6 bases and J by 7 bases, leaving 13 bases between them. CDR3 loop: CASRLGVGNSPLHF. Written as DNA, the CDR3 is TGTGCCAGCAGGCTCGGGGTTGGGAATTCACCCCTCCACTTT.

The rearrangement uses TRBV4-1 and TRBJ2-5; TRBD2 agrees at 7 bases. In germline, CDR1 is MGHRA, CDR2 YSYEKL. The CDR3 runs 18 residues. J gave up 5 bases and V 1 base, and 16 bases lay outside the gene matches. The CDR3 DNA is TGCGCCAGCAGCCAAGCCTTTTTGGGGGGAGGGTTAGCGGAGACCCAGTACTTC. It specifies CASSQAFLGGGLAETQYF.

V is TRBV18 and J is TRBJ2-2; no clear D. The CDR3 runs 16 residues. Germline-derived CDR1 and CDR2 are KGHSH and LQKENI. V lost 1 base, J lost 1 base, and 10 bases lay in between. DNA for the CDR3: TGTGCCAGCTCACCACTTTGGCAGGTGAACACCGGGGAGCTGTTTTTT. This gives the protein CASSPLWQVNTGELFF.

This rearrangement joins TRBV6-5 to TRBJ1-4, with TRBD1 identical over 8 bases. This CDR3 spans 15 amino acids. Per the germline V gene, CDR1 is MNHEY and CDR2 is SVGAGI. The V and J ends lost 2 bases and 7 bases, in that order; junction bases with no gene match: 6. The CDR3 protein is CASSYAGGRPEKLFF. Here the CDR3 DNA reads TGTGCCAGCAGTTACGCAGGGGGCCGCCCTGAAAAACTGTTTTTT.

The chain is built from TRBV6-5 and TRBJ1-1; D uncertain. The CDR3 extends over 13 amino acids. Germline V lookup: CDR1 MNHEY, CDR2 SVGAGI. The V end lost 7 bases, the J end lost 8 bases, and 17 bases lay between the germline ends. The CDR3 protein is CASTPNGVREAFF. The CDR3 DNA sequence: TGTGCCAGCACCCCAAATGGCGTGAGGGAAGCTTTCTTT.

This clone was detected a few times. The chain combines TRBV27 with TRBJ1-6; D possibly corresponds to TRBD1 (6 bases). V was clipped by 2 bases and J by 7 bases, with 9 bases between them. This CDR3 is built from 14 residues. Germline loops: CDR1 MNHEY, CDR2 SMNVEV (reference sequence). The CDR3 spells CASSLGQGNSPLHF. CDR3 DNA sequence: TGTGCCAGCAGTTTAGGGCAGGGGAATTCACCCCTCCACTTT.

V usage is TRBV11-2 and J usage is TRBJ2-3; a possible D gene is TRBD1 (6 bases). The length of the CDR3 is 16 residues. Germline CDR1 SGHAT, CDR2 FQNNGV. Trimming stripped 2 bases from V and 2 bases from J, with 14 bases between. CDR3 protein: CASSLLQRTATDTQYF. The CDR3 DNA is TGTGCCAGCAGCTTACTCCAAAGGACAGCCACAGATACGCAGTATTTT.

This chain connects TRBV10-3 to TRBJ1-5, with D tentatively TRBD1 (6 bases). This CDR3 is built from 18 residues. The V gene's germline CDR1 is ENHRY and CDR2 SYGVKD. V lost 6 bases, J lost 0 bases, and 21 bases lay in between. This chain's CDR3 is CAISPLKLQGYSNQPQHF. The CDR3, as DNA: TGTGCCATCAGCCCCCTTAAATTACAGGGATATAGCAATCAGCCCCAGCATTTT.

V usage is TRBV5-1 and J usage is TRBJ2-1, with D possibly TRBD2 on 7 matching bases. Trimming left V 0 bases short and J 8 bases short, with 18 bases between. This CDR3 comprises 16 residues. The germline V gene encodes CDR1 SGHRS and CDR2 YFSETQ. The chain's CDR3 is CASSLGLGGGRDEQFF. Written as DNA, the CDR3 is TGCGCCAGCAGCTTGGGATTGGGGGGGGGCCGGGATGAGCAGTTCTTC.

This clone was counted a few times. The chain couples TRBV6-6 to TRBJ2-5; D is undetermined. Trimming stripped 2 bases from V and 7 bases from J, with 17 bases between. Germline lookup yields CDR1 MNHNY and CDR2 SVGAGI (reference sequence). This CDR3 is 15 amino acids long. CDR3 sequence reads: CASSYNVVRSGTQYF. Here the CDR3 DNA reads TGTGCCAGCAGTTACAACGTGGTACGGTCGGGGACCCAGTACTTC.

This chain joins TRBV7-8 and TRBJ2-5, with TRBD2 matching 8 bases. Germline values: CDR1 SGHVS, CDR2 FQNEAQ. The CDR3 runs to 17 residues. The V and J ends lost 3 bases and 6 bases, in that order; junction bases with no gene match: 15. DNA of the CDR3: TGTGCCAGCAGCTTGGACGGGGGGAGCGGGGGCGTGCAGACCCAGTACTTC. This codes for CASSLDGGSGGVQTQYF. The whole variable domain, remainder taken from reference TRBV7-8 and TRBJ2-5, is GAGVSQSPRYKVAKRGQDVALRCDPISGHVSLFWYQQALGQGPEFLTYFQNEAQLDKSGLPSDRFFAERPEGSVSTLKIQRTQQEDSAVYLCASSLDGGSGGVQTQYFGPGTRLLVL.

The gene calls are TRBV7-9 and TRBJ2-2, with 8 positions matching TRBD1. The CDR3 spans 15 residues. The ends lost 4 bases at V and 2 bases at J; junction bases unmatched: 3. The germline CDR1 and CDR2 sequences are SEHNR and FQNEAQ (reference sequence). CDR3 coding DNA: TGTGCCAGCAGCTCAGGACAGGGTAACACCGGGGAGCTGTTTTTT. The encoded protein is CASSSGQGNTGELFF.

The rearrangement joins TRBV9 to TRBJ2-2; the D is unclear. The CDR3 is 14 amino acids. Germline V CDR1 and CDR2: SGDLS, YYNGEE. Between the trimmed V and J ends, which lost 4 bases and 3 bases, there was a span of 10 bases. The CDR3 loop reads CASSPSDYTGELFF. In DNA form, the CDR3 reads TGTGCCAGCAGCCCCAGCGACTACACCGGGGAGCTGTTTTTT.

This clone turned up a few times. V and J are TRBV6-4 and TRBJ1-2, with 7 bases lining up with TRBD1. The germline V gene encodes CDR1 MRHNA and CDR2 SNTAGT. This CDR3 is built from 13 residues. With V trimmed by 0 bases and J by 8 bases, 3 bases remained unmatched. CDR3: CASSDSTGKGYTF. The CDR3 DNA is TGTGCCAGCAGTGACTCGACAGGGAAAGGCTACACCTTC.

The chain carries TRBV6-1 and TRBJ2-7; 10 positions match TRBD2. Germline loops: CDR1 MNHNS, CDR2 SASEGT. Trimming cost V 4 bases and J 0 bases; bases outside gene matches: 12. The CDR3 has 18 amino acids. The CDR3 loop reads CASSVAPPLAGFSYEQYF. CDR3 DNA sequence: TGTGCCAGCAGTGTCGCCCCCCCACTAGCGGGGTTCTCCTACGAGCAGTACTTC.

This chain joins TRBV4-3 and TRBJ2-2; D is perhaps TRBD2 (5 bases). Germline CDR1 LGHNA, CDR2 YSLEER. The CDR3 runs 14 residues. The ends were cut back, 3 bases at V and 4 bases at J, with 9 bases in the middle. The CDR3 DNA reads TGCGCCAGCAGCCAGGTCCGGGGCACCGGGGAGCTGTTTTTT. Amino acids: CASSQVRGTGELFF.

This rearrangement joins TRBV10-1 to TRBJ2-1, with 9 bases identical to TRBD2. CDR3 length: 15 amino acids. Germline CDR1 and CDR2: WNHNN and SYGVQD (reference sequence). V trimming: 3 bases; J trimming: 7 bases; junction bases outside the gene matches: 7. The CDR3 here is CASSDRRGGLNEQFF. The CDR3 DNA reads as TGCGCCAGCAGTGACAGGCGGGGGGGCCTGAATGAGCAGTTCTTC.

The chain employs TRBV9 and TRBJ1-1; D call uncertain. The CDR3 length is 15 residues. Germline lookup yields CDR1 SGDLS and CDR2 YYNGEE. Trimming removed 0 bases at V and 3 bases at J, with 12 bases between. DNA of the CDR3: TGTGCCAGCAGCGTAGGGGTTTCCGGGTACACTGAAGCTTTCTTT. This gives the protein CASSVGVSGYTEAFF.

This clone has just one count. The rearrangement links TRBV29-1 to TRBJ2-7, with 10 bases that match TRBD1. After removal of 6 bases from V and 3 bases from J, the junction contained 5 bases not matched to a gene. CDR1 is SQVTM and CDR2 is ANQGSEA in the germline V gene. The CDR3 contains 13 residues. The CDR3 loop reads CSVPGQGFYEQYF. CDR3 nucleotide sequence: TGCAGCGTGCCGGGACAGGGGTTCTACGAGCAGTACTTC.

The chain is built from TRBV10-2 and TRBJ2-3; maybe TRBD2 (6 bases). The CDR3 is 14 residues long. Germline V gives CDR1 WSHSY, CDR2 SAAADI. The V and J ends lost 6 bases and 0 bases respectively, with 10 bases between them. The CDR3 DNA reads as TGCGCCAGCAGGCTAGCGCGAAGCACAGATACGCAGTATTTT. It encodes CASRLARSTDTQYF.

This clone has more than one count but fewer than ten. CDR3 sequence reads: CASAYLWQPQHF. CDR3 in DNA: TGTGCCAGCGCATACTTATGGCAGCCCCAGCATTTT. The chain employs TRBV11-2 and TRBJ1-5, with D unclear. The germline V gene encodes CDR1 SGHAT and CDR2 FQNNGV. Trimming removed 8 bases at V and 7 bases at J, with 12 bases between. The CDR3 extends over 12 amino acids. Based on the CDR3 plus reference TRBV11-2 and TRBJ1-5, the full variable domain is EAGVAQSPRYKIIEKRQSVAFWCNPISGHATLYWYQQILGQGPKLLIQFQNNGVVDDSQLPKDRFSAERLKGVDSTLKIQPAKLEDSAVYLCASAYLWQPQHFGDGTRLSIL.

The chain couples TRBV13 to TRBJ1-6; D remains unclear. Germline CDR1 reads PRHDT; CDR2 reads FYEKMQ (reference sequence). The V gene lost 4 bases and the J gene lost 0 bases, with 13 bases spanning the gap. This CDR3 contains 17 residues. This CDR3 is CASSSGFGGSYNSPLHF. The CDR3 DNA reads as TGTGCCAGCAGCTCCGGTTTTGGTGGCTCCTATAATTCACCCCTCCACTTT.

The J gene is TRBJ1-6, the V gene TRBV5-4; D is possibly TRBD1 (6 bases). V gave up 7 bases and J gave up 3 bases, with 8 bases separating them. Germline CDR1 and CDR2: SGHNT and YYREEE (reference sequence). This CDR3 is built from 13 residues. CDR3 DNA: TGTGCCAGCCAGGGGAGCTATAATTCACCCCTCCACTTT. This sequence encodes CASQGSYNSPLHF.

The V and J genes are TRBV6-5 and TRBJ1-2, with D unclear. This CDR3 has 15 amino acids. The germline V gene has CDR1 MNHEY and CDR2 SVGAGI. V was trimmed by 5 bases and J by 2 bases, leaving 15 bases between them. The CDR3 nucleotides are TGTGCCAGCAGTCCCCTTAGGCAGACAAACTATGGCTACACCTTC. Encoded protein: CASSPLRQTNYGYTF.